Sequencing of this T cell receptor (beta chain) was carried out in a study of blood T cell repertoires in COVID-19 (dated by TCRdb to about 2020). Looking at the study overall: Samples covering the acute and convalescent phases of COVID-19 were provided by collaborators in the United States, Italy and Spain. The sample metadata nearly always contained a de-identified subject ID, COVID-19 status, age in years and sex. Samples were obtained from the ongoing ImmuneRACE study (first 160 participants) and from about 1,300 subjects provided by 6 global collaborators. Deeply sampled blood TCRbeta repertoires from subjects exposed to, actively infected with, or recovered from COVID-19 were included in the dataset. Where available, HLA class I and class II types were taken from metadata supplied by the sample provider and were not determined by assay-based typing. The material from the prospective study consisted of cDNA or gDNA derived from T cells, B-cell-depleted T cells, or PBMCs. The repertoires were released in a freely available public database intended as a resource for research on the immune response to SARS-CoV-2. What the authors observed across the whole study: The quantity of clinical and demographic metadata differed by source and by participant and was supplied without curation.

Measured from the cysteine to the phenylalanine, the CDR3 is 15 residues long. Only CDR3 DNA remains: 45 bases, in frame from the first base. The CDR1 and CDR2 encoded by the germline V gene (reference sequence) are SGHNT and YYREEE. V sheds 0 bases and J sheds 8 bases, leaving 17 bases between their ends. Enrolling through a virtual design, the prospective study's participants ranged in age from roughly 18 to 89 years and lived across 20 to 30 United States geographic areas. In the prospective study, cohorts were assigned on the basis of participant-reported clinical history obtained from a screening survey and a study questionnaire. Mobile phlebotomists in the prospective study collected whole blood, serum and a nasopharyngeal or oropharyngeal swab from every participant. Additional blood draws and questionnaires over an approximately two-month period could optionally be provided by prospective study participants. Before DNA extraction, blood samples from the prospective study were shipped at room temperature or frozen.

The immunoSEQ Assay, a bias-controlled multiplex PCR, was used to amplify TCRbeta CDR3 regions from genomic DNA. As for the original processing: The number of nucleated cells in each sample was estimated from the amplification of reference gene primers within the assay. Sequence reads were collapsed and filtered to measure the absolute abundance of every unique TCRbeta CDR3 rearrangement. For each sample, productive Simpson clonality was calculated as the square root of Simpson's diversity index over productive rearrangements. TCRdb took over this immuneACCESS table, retaining in-frame rearrangements with V and J assigned. Such tables are incomplete; in checked studies, under half of the missing clones stem from an unresolved V gene, and the remainder is unexplained. V and J calls plus clone size are reproduced from that table; the DNA served to infer D and trimming. In all, the sample holds about 230,000 clones, and just under 90% of those were seen once. In total, the top ten clones hold roughly 4% of the sample.

In regard to this clone: The target of this receptor is not known. Per-base quality was not reported, and no clone a single base away is much larger than it.

In this chain, TRBV5-4 is recombined with TRBJ1-2, with the identity of the D gene unclear. What was sequenced was PBMCs or T cells enriched from blood (not recorded which). This TCR was sampled from a woman in her 30s with acute COVID-19. The CDR3 loop reads CASSLEGVGLSGYTF. The DNA reads TGTGCCAGCAGCTTGGAGGGAGTCGGCTTATCCGGCTACACCTTC.